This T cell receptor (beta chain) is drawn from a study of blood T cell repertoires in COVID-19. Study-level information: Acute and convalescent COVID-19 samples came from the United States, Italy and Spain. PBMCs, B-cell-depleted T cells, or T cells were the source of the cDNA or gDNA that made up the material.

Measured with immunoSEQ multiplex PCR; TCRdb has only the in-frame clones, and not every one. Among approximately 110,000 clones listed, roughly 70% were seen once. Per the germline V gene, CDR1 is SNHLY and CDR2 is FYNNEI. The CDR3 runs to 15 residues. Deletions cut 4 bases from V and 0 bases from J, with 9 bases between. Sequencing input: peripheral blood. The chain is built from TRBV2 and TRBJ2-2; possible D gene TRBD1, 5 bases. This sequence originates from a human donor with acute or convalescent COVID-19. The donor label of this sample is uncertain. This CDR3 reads CASSGQNTNTGELFF. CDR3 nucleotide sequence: TGTGCCAGCAGTGGACAGAACACGAACACCGGGGAGCTGTTTTTT. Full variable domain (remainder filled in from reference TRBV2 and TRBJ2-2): EPEVTQTPSHQVTQMGQEVILRCVPISNHLYFYWYRQILGQKVEFLVSFYNNEISEKSEIFDDQFSVERPDGSNFTLKIRSTKLEDSAMYFCASSGQNTNTGELFFGEGSRLTVL.